This T cell receptor (beta chain) derives from a study of regulatory T cells in long-lasting Graves disease. General study results and limits: Examination was confined to peripheral blood, excluding thyroid tissue.

Construction of the TCR beta libraries employed iRepertoire HTBI primers in conjunction with Arm-PCR of CDR3 regions. From the multiplex PCR reads, TCRdb called clonotypes with MiXCR, one entry per CDR3 protein. The sample carries 200,000 to 250,000 distinct CDR3 sequences, roughly 20% recorded once. As to this clonotype: Its antigen is unknown.

Indicated time point: newly diagnosed GD, antithyroid drugs for less than 3 months. The TCR library used RNA extracted from PBMCs. Patient provenance is recorded as an endocrinology department in Xi'an, China. The same data also contributed to another study, on T cells in Graves' hyperthyroidism and ophthalmopathy. That source notes: Absence of ophthalmopathy progression within 18 months defined stable Graves' hyperthyroidism.

The sequence was collected from a woman between 25 and 40 years old with Graves disease. The source material was peripheral blood mononuclear cells (PBMCs), sampled at new diagnosis, from a patient treated with antithyroid drugs.

CDR3 amino acids: CASSTSGRKVNEQFF. CDR3 DNA: TGTGCCAGCAGTACTAGCGGGAGGAAGGTCAATGAGCAGTTCTTC. V gene TRBV2 combines with J gene TRBJ2-1; TRBD2 matches at 12 bases. CDR1 and CDR2 from the germline V gene are SNHLY and FYNNEI. The CDR3 covers 15 residues. After removal of 5 bases from V and 6 bases from J, the junction contained 5 bases not matched to a gene.